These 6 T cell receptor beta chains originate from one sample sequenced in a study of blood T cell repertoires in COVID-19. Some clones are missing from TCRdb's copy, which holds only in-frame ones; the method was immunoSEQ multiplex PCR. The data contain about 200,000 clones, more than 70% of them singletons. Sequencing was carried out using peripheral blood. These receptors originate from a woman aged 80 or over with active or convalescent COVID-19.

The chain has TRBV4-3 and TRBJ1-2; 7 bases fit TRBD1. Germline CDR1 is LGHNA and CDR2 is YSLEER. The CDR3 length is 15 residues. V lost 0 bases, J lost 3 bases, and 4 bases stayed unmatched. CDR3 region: CASSQDDRVDYGYTF. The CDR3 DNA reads TGCGCCAGCAGCCAAGATGACAGGGTGGACTATGGCTACACCTTC.

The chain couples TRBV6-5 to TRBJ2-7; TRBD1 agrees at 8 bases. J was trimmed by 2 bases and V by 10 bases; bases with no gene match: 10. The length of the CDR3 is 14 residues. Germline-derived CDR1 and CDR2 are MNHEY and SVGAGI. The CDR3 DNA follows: TGTGCCACCTCTCCCGGGACAGGCCCCTACGAGCAGTACTTC. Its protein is CATSPGTGPYEQYF.

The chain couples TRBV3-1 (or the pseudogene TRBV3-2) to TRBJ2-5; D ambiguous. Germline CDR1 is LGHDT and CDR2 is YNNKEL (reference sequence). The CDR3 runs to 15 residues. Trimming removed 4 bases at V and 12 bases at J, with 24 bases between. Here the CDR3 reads CASSPSGPLGSLKYF. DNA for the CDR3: TGTGCCAGCAGCCCCAGTGGGCCTCTTGGTAGTCTTAAGTACTTC.

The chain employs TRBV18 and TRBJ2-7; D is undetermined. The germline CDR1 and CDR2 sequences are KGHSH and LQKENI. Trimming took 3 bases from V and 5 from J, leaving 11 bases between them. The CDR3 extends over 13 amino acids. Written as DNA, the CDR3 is TGTGCCAGCTCACCCTCCCCTGGCCACGAGCAGTACTTC. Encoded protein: CASSPSPGHEQYF. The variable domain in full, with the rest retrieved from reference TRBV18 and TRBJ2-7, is NAGVMQNPRHLVRRRGQEARLRCSPMKGHSHVYWYRQLPEEGLKFMVYLQKENIIDESGMPKERFSAEFPKEGPSILRIQQVVRGDSAAYFCASSPSPGHEQYFGPGTRLTVT.

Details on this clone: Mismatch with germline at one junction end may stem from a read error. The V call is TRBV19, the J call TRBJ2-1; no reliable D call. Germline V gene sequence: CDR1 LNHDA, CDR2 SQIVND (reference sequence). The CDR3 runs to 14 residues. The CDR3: CASNIGYYYNEQFF. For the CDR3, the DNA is TGTGCCAGTAATATAGGCTACTACTACAATGAGCAGTTCTTC.

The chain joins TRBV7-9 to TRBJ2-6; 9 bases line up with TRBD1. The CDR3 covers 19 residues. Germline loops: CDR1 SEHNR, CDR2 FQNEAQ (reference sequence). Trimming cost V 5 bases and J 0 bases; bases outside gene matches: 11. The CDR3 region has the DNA TGTGCCAGCAGCCACGGGCCGGGACAGGGCCTCTCTGGGGCCAACGTCCTGACTTTC. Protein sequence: CASSHGPGQGLSGANVLTF.